Sequencing of this T cell receptor beta chain was carried out in a study of cytomegalovirus exposure and HLA in healthy donors. As regards this clone: Its antigen is still unknown.

Study results and caveats: V- and J-gene trimming of TCR beta was linked (in a later analysis) to a missense DCLRE1C variant. Presence/absence analyses took donor sequencing depth as roughly uniform. As a later analysis showed, several of the most significant clusters appeared to be linked to common viral pathogens.

Trimming removed 3 bases from V and 6 bases from J, with 15 bases in between. Looked up from germline, CDR1 is SGHTA and CDR2 is FQGNSA. The CDR3 covers 15 residues. The PCR made use of 60 Vbeta and 13 Jbeta primers. The repertoire was sequenced with immunoSEQ multiplex PCR; TCRdb's copy has only in-frame clones and lacks some. The repertoire holds about 99,000 clones, with 65% to 85% as singletons. Sequencing input: PBMCs. This chain connects TRBV7-2 to TRBJ2-1, with a weak D call TRBD2 (6 bases). This TCR was sampled from a man aged 45-65 years in good health and CMV-seropositive. The CDR3 reads CASSLIWGSGNEQFF. The CDR3 DNA is TGTGCCAGCAGCTTGATCTGGGGTAGCGGCAATGAGCAGTTCTTC.